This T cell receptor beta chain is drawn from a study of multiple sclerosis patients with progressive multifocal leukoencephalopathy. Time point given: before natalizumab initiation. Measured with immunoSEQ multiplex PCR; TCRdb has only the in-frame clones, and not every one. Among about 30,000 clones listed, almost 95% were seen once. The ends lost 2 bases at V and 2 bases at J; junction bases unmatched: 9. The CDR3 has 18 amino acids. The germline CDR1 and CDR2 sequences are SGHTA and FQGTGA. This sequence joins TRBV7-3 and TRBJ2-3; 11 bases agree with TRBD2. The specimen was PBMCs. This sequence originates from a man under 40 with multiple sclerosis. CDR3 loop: CASSLVGGLAVSTDTQYF. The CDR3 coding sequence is TGTGCCAGCAGCTTAGTTGGGGGACTAGCGGTATCCACAGATACGCAGTATTTT. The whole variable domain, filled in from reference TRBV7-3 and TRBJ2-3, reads GAGVSQTPSNKVTEKGKYVELRCDPISGHTALYWYRQSLGQGPEFLIYFQGTGAADDSGLPNDRFFAVRPEGSVSTLKIQRTERGDSAVYLCASSLVGGLAVSTDTQYFGPGTRLTVL.